A single sample gave rise to the 28 T cell receptor beta chains below, sequenced in a study of T cells in women clearing cervical HPV infection (dated by TCRdb to 2017 to 2018). Library creation used the immunoSEQ multiplex PCR assay. The table was pulled from immuneACCESS by TCRdb, which kept in-frame rearrangements only. Such tables lose some clones; where checked, under half of the loss comes from unresolved V genes, and the rest has no known cause. This sample's listing comprises about 34,000 clones. The ten largest make up approximately 1.5% of the sample. The sequenced sample was blood buffy coat. The receptors were sampled from a woman aged 18 to 75 with a cervical HPV16 infection that either progressed to CIN3+ or cleared (not recorded which).

Here the CDR3 reads CASSTRGQGGEKLFF. CDR3 DNA, as far as it was read: TGTGCCAGCAGTACCCGGGGACAGGGGGGAGAAAAA. This rearrangement joins TRBV2 to TRBJ1-4, with TRBD1 matching over 11 bases. The missing CDR3 end, 3 residues past where the read stops, is filled in from the germline J gene. Germline values: CDR1 SNHLY, CDR2 FYNNEI. The CDR3 runs to 15 residues. Losses at the gene ends were 5 bases for V and 8 bases for J; bases not matched to a gene: 7.

Note on this clone: The read ends 3 residues before the CDR3 terminus; that terminus is restored from the germline J gene. The rearrangement uses TRBV19 and TRBJ2-3; 9 nucleotides line up with TRBD2. CDR1 and CDR2 (germline): LNHDA, SQIVND (reference sequence). The CDR3 runs 16 residues. CDR3 bases read: TGTGCCAGTAGTATTATAGTTGGACTAGCGACGGAGACG. This codes for CASSIIVGLATET. The whole CDR3 sequence reads CASSIIVGLATETQYF.

Remarks on this clone: The CDR3 extends 3 residues past the end of the read, so its final part is completed from the germline J gene. The chain employs TRBV20-1 and TRBJ1-1, with TRBD1 matching 7 bases. V lost 6 bases, J lost 7 bases, and 11 bases stayed unmatched. This CDR3 has 13 residues. CDR1 DFQATT and CDR2 SNEGSKA come from the germline V gene (reference sequence). CDR3 sequence: CSAVGQATYEAFF. CDR3 DNA (partial): TGCAGTGCCGTCGGACAGGCAACCTATGAA.

Remarks on this clone: The germline gene is not matched at one end of the junction; a read error may be the cause. The read ends 3 residues shy of where the CDR3 ends; the end is completed using the germline J gene. The V gene is TRBV10-3, the J gene TRBJ1-3; D is perhaps TRBD1 (6 bases). The CDR3 is 15 amino acids. Germline CDR1 ENHRY, CDR2 SYGVKD. The CDR3 spells CAIREFTGTGNTIYF. CDR3 DNA, as far as it was read: TGTGCCATCAGGGAGTTTACAGGGACTGGAAACACC.

Details on this clone: The read ends 3 residues before the CDR3 terminus; that terminus is restored from the germline J gene. The rearrangement uses TRBV6-2 or TRBV6-3 and TRBJ1-5; D might be TRBD1 (5 bases). The V and J ends lost 5 bases and 3 bases respectively, with 17 bases between them. Germline CDR1 reads MNHEY; CDR2 reads SVGEGT. The CDR3 loop spans 16 amino acids. The CDR3 bases that were read are TGTGCCAGCAGTATTAACCTGGGGGGACCCAATCAGCCC. Its translation is CASSINLGGPNQP. The CDR3 in its entirety is CASSINLGGPNQPQHF.

In the case of this clone: The observed sequence ends 3 residues before the CDR3 terminus, with the missing tail filled in from the germline J gene. The chain joins TRBV20-1 to TRBJ2-4; D unresolved. Germline V CDR1 and CDR2: DFQATT, SNEGSKA (reference sequence). V lost 2 bases to trimming and J lost 8 bases, with 10 bases between them. The CDR3 has 12 amino acids. CDR3 sequence reads: CSARRSVDIQYF. The covered CDR3 bases are TGCAGTGCTAGACGGTCCGTCGACATT.

Of note for this clone: The CDR3 end lies 3 residues beyond the end of the read and is filled in from the germline J gene. The V call is TRBV7-7, the J call TRBJ2-5; possible D gene TRBD1, 7 bases. This CDR3 spans 13 amino acids. Germline V gives CDR1 SSHAT, CDR2 FNYEAQ (reference sequence). Between the trimmed V and J ends, which lost 1 base and 7 bases, there was a span of 10 bases. The CDR3 sequence is CASSLGQGGTQYF. The part of the CDR3 DNA that was read is TGTGCCAGCAGCTTAGGCCAGGGGGGGACC.

Notes on this clone: Read sequence stops 3 residues before the CDR3 end, and the germline J gene provides the missing end. The rearrangement joins TRBV13 to TRBJ2-6; 7 bases line up with TRBD1. V was pared by 6 bases and J by 4 bases, with 6 bases of the junction left unmatched. Germline V gene data show CDR1 as PRHDT and CDR2 as FYEKMQ (reference sequence). The CDR3 spans 15 residues. The chain's CDR3 is CASSSTGAGANVLTF. The sequenced CDR3 bases are TGTGCCAGCAGTTCCACAGGGGCAGGGGCCAACGTC. Full variable domain (outside the CDR3, taken from reference TRBV13 and TRBJ2-6): AAGVIQSPRHLIKEKRETATLKCYPIPRHDTVYWYQQGPGQDPQFLISFYEKMQSDKGSIPDRFSAQQFSDYHSELNMSSLELGDSALYFCASSSTGAGANVLTFGAGSRLTVL.

Comment on this clone: The read comes to an end 3 residues before the CDR3 does, leaving the germline J gene to fill in the end. The V gene is TRBV7-3, the J gene TRBJ2-7; 7 positions match TRBD2. Trimming at V came to 3 bases and at J to 2 bases, leaving 7 bases not matched to a gene. The CDR3 contains 15 residues. The germline V gene has CDR1 SGHTA and CDR2 FQGTGA. The CDR3: CASSFRPSGPYEQYF. The part of the CDR3 DNA that was read is TGTGCCAGCAGCTTCCGTCCTAGCGGACCCTACGAG.

This clone is deemed medium-sized (0.01 to 0.1%) by its frequency. With the read ending 3 residues before the CDR3 end, the germline J gene is used to fill in that end. The chain employs TRBV18 and TRBJ1-1, with 11 bases aligning to TRBD1. Looked up from germline, CDR1 is KGHSH and CDR2 is LQKENI. The CDR3 sequence is 16 residues long. Partial CDR3 DNA: TGTGCCAGCTCACCACCCTTCCGGACAGGGGGCCGAGGG. It encodes CASSPPFRTGGRG. The whole CDR3 protein reads CASSPPFRTGGRGAFF.

Points on this clone: The DNA ends 3 residues before the CDR3 does, and the rest of the CDR3 is filled in from the germline J gene. The chain joins TRBV11-2 to TRBJ2-3; D possibly corresponds to TRBD2 (7 bases). The CDR3 length is 15 residues. In germline, CDR1 is SGHAT, CDR2 FQNNGV. Trimming shortened V by 0 bases and J by 6 bases, and 13 bases separated the two germline ends. The CDR3 bases that were read are TGTGCCAGCAGCTTAGATGGGGGGGCGGGGGATACG. Its translation is CASSLDGGAGDT. The whole CDR3 is CASSLDGGAGDTQYF. Combining the CDR3 with reference TRBV11-2 and TRBJ2-3 gives the whole variable domain EAGVAQSPRYKIIEKRQSVAFWCNPISGHATLYWYQQILGQGPKLLIQFQNNGVVDDSQLPKDRFSAERLKGVDSTLKIQPAKLEDSAVYLCASSLDGGAGDTQYFGPGTRLTVL.

For this clone: The read terminates 3 residues before the CDR3 end, so the remaining end is supplied by the germline J gene. The V gene is TRBV7-6, the J gene TRBJ1-5; TRBD1 matches at 8 bases. The CDR3 extends over 14 amino acids. V lost 4 bases, J lost 4 bases, and 3 bases stayed unmatched. The germline V gene encodes CDR1 SGHVS and CDR2 FNYEAQ. The CDR3 loop is CASSSTGVNQPQHF. The part of the CDR3 DNA that was read is TGTGCCAGCAGCTCGACAGGGGTAAATCAGCCC. Filled out from reference TRBV7-6 and TRBJ1-5, the complete variable domain reads GAGVSQSPRYKVTKRGQDVALRCDPISGHVSLYWYRQALGQGPEFLTYFNYEAQQDKSGLPNDRFSAERPEGSISTLTIQRTEQRDSAMYRCASSSTGVNQPQHFGDGTRLSIL.

As for this clone: With the read ending 3 residues before the CDR3 end, the germline J gene is used to fill in that end. V gene TRBV7-9 combines with J gene TRBJ1-1; 7 bases agree with TRBD1. The CDR3 spans 12 residues. Per the germline V gene, CDR1 is SEHNR and CDR2 is FQNEAQ (reference sequence). The covered CDR3 bases are TGTGCCAGCAGCTTAGTGACAGGGCCG. Translation: CASSLVTGP. The CDR3, in full, reads CASSLVTGPAFF.

Note on this clone: The observed sequence ends 3 residues before the CDR3 terminus, with the missing tail filled in from the germline J gene. The chain combines TRBV18 with TRBJ1-2; maybe TRBD1 (6 bases). The CDR3 runs to 15 residues. The germline V and J ends were trimmed by 3 bases and 3 bases, with 14 bases remaining between them. The germline CDR1 and CDR2 sequences are KGHSH and LQKENI. CDR3 bases read: TGTGCCAGCTCACCGACACAGGGAGTGGACTATGGC. As protein: CASSPTQGVDYG. The CDR3 as a whole reads CASSPTQGVDYGYTF.

About this clone itself: The read stops 3 residues short of the end of the CDR3; the missing end is completed from the germline J gene. This chain connects TRBV7-8 to TRBJ1-1, with TRBD1 matching over 7 bases. CDR3 size: 17 residues. CDR1 and CDR2 (germline): SGHVS, FQNEAQ. V trimming: 1 base; J trimming: 0 bases; junction bases outside the gene matches: 8. The CDR3 region is CASSLGNPTGVNTEAFF. CDR3 DNA, as far as it was read: TGTGCCAGCAGCTTAGGAAACCCCACAGGGGTGAACACTGAA.

Regarding this clone: The CDR3 end falls 3 residues outside the read, so it is completed with the germline J gene. The gene calls are TRBV10-3 and TRBJ2-3; 8 nucleotides line up with TRBD2. Trimming cost V 3 bases and J 4 bases; bases outside gene matches: 9. The CDR3 consists of 16 residues. Germline V gives CDR1 ENHRY, CDR2 SYGVKD. The sequenced CDR3 bases are TGTGCCATCAGTGAAGGGATTAGCGGGGTAGCAGATACG. It translates to CAISEGISGVADT. The full CDR3 protein reads CAISEGISGVADTQYF.

Notes on this clone: The sequence runs out 3 residues before the end of the CDR3; the remainder is reconstructed from the germline J gene. The chain employs TRBV20-1 and TRBJ2-3; 8 nucleotides align to TRBD2. J was trimmed by 3 bases and V by 6 bases; bases with no gene match: 11. CDR3 length: 15 residues. In germline, CDR1 is DFQATT, CDR2 SNEGSKA (reference sequence). The CDR3 reads CSAGYRSGSTDTQYF. Partial CDR3 DNA: TGCAGTGCGGGGTACCGGAGCGGGAGTACAGATACG.

Concerning this clone: Sequencing ends 3 residues short of the CDR3 end; the germline J gene provides the rest. This sequence joins TRBV7-6 and TRBJ1-6; D might be TRBD1 (5 bases). This CDR3 comprises 17 residues. Germline loops: CDR1 SGHVS, CDR2 FNYEAQ. Trimming cost V 1 base and J 3 bases, with 13 bases left between them. The CDR3 region is CASSLDRWGGYNSPLHF. CDR3 bases read: TGTGCCAGCAGCTTAGACAGGTGGGGCGGCTATAATTCACCC.

As regards this clone: The read gets to within 3 residues of the CDR3 end, and the germline J gene fills in the rest. The chain has TRBV2 and TRBJ1-4; TRBD1 agrees at 7 bases. With V trimmed by 5 bases and J by 8 bases, 11 bases remained unmatched. This CDR3 contains 15 residues. Germline CDR1 SNHLY, CDR2 FYNNEI. The covered CDR3 bases are TGTGCCAGCAGTCTGATCAGGGGGGCCAACGAAAAA. This gives the protein CASSLIRGANEK. The CDR3, in full, reads CASSLIRGANEKLFF.

The DNA read from the CDR3 is TGTGCCAGCAGCACCCTCAGGGGCGGCGGGGAG. Residues: CASSTLRGGGE. The whole CDR3 region reads CASSTLRGGGELFF. This chain joins TRBV7-9 and TRBJ2-2; TRBD1 might be the D (6 bases). The missing CDR3 end, 3 residues past where the read stops, is filled in from the germline J gene. V was shortened by 5 bases and J by 7 bases, with 14 bases between the two germline ends. The CDR3 spans 14 residues. CDR1 is SEHNR and CDR2 is FQNEAQ in the germline V gene (reference sequence).

Note on this clone: The read terminates 3 residues ahead of where the CDR3 ends, so the germline J gene completes it. The chain employs TRBV5-1 and TRBJ1-6; perhaps TRBD1 as D (6 bases). Germline assignment: CDR1 SGHRS and CDR2 YFSETQ. Deletions cut 5 bases from V and 8 bases from J, with 17 bases between. The CDR3 runs 15 residues. The sequenced CDR3 bases are TGCGCCAGCAGAGGGGGAGCGGGGAGCGATTCACCC. Its protein is CASRGGAGSDSP. The whole CDR3 protein is CASRGGAGSDSPLHF.

Regarding this clone: Read data end 3 residues before the CDR3 end; the end is taken from the germline J gene. The chain employs TRBV20-1 and TRBJ1-6; D is perhaps TRBD1 (6 bases). Looked up from germline, CDR1 is DFQATT and CDR2 is SNEGSKA (reference sequence). Trimming removed 5 bases at V and 5 bases at J, with 13 bases between. This CDR3 comprises 14 residues. CDR3 DNA, as far as it was read: TGCAGTGCTGCAGGACAGTCAGATAATTCACCC. Translated: CSAAGQSDNSP. The CDR3 in its entirety is CSAAGQSDNSPLHF.

CDR3 residues: CAISQGSLNEKLFF. The covered CDR3 bases are TGTGCCATCTCCCAAGGCTCCCTTAATGAAAAA. The V and J genes are TRBV10-3 and TRBJ1-4; D gene unclear. The CDR3 end falls 3 residues outside the read, so it is completed with the germline J gene. Germline V gene lookup returns CDR1 ENHRY and CDR2 SYGVKD. This CDR3 spans 14 amino acids. Between the trimmed V and J ends, which lost 8 bases and 4 bases, there was a span of 14 bases.

With regard to this clone: The CDR3 end lies 3 residues beyond the end of the read and is filled in from the germline J gene. The chain combines TRBV6-2 or TRBV6-3 with TRBJ2-3; D might be TRBD2 (6 bases). Germline values: CDR1 MNHEY, CDR2 SVGEGT. This CDR3 is built from 17 residues. Here the CDR3 reads CASSYTPLRLEQETQYF. CDR3 DNA (partial): TGTGCCAGCAGTTACACGCCTTTGCGACTAGAACAAGAGACG.

In the case of this clone: The CDR3 is cut off 3 residues early in the read; its end comes from the germline J gene. This chain joins TRBV20-1 and TRBJ2-7; 10 bases match TRBD2. The CDR3 has 13 residues. CDR1 is DFQATT, CDR2 SNEGSKA, per germline (reference sequence). V lost 7 bases, J lost 4 bases, and 7 bases stayed unmatched. The CDR3 protein is CSGRGLASYEQYF. CDR3 DNA, as far as it was read: TGCAGTGGCAGGGGACTAGCGAGTTACGAG.

Regarding this clone: The CDR3 is cut off 3 residues early in the read; its end comes from the germline J gene. This rearrangement joins TRBV18 to TRBJ2-1; no clear D gene. CDR1 and CDR2 from the germline V gene are KGHSH and LQKENI. V dropped 0 bases and J dropped 0 bases, with 9 bases sitting between them. The CDR3 totals 16 residues. The chain's CDR3 is CASSPPILSSYNEQFF. CDR3 DNA (partial): TGTGCCAGCTCACCACCCATTCTAAGCTCCTACAATGAG.

Partial CDR3 DNA: TGTGCCAGCAGCTTAGGTCGAGGGCGCAATCAGCCC. Translating gives CASSLGRGRNQP. In full, the CDR3 is CASSLGRGRNQPQHF. J is TRBJ1-5 and V is TRBV7-2; D uncertain. Sequencing ends 3 residues short of the CDR3 end; the germline J gene provides the rest. With 1 base removed from V and 2 bases from J, the gap between germline ends came to 9 bases. The germline CDR1 and CDR2 sequences are SGHTA and FQGNSA. This CDR3 contains 15 residues.

On this clone itself: The observed sequence ends 3 residues before the CDR3 terminus, with the missing tail filled in from the germline J gene. The chain carries TRBV19 and TRBJ1-5; TRBD1 aligns across 7 bases. Looked up from germline, CDR1 is LNHDA and CDR2 is SQIVND (reference sequence). The length of the CDR3 is 14 residues. V gave up 9 bases and J gave up 3 bases; unmatched junction bases: 8. CDR3 DNA (partial): TGTGCCAGCAGAAAGGGGGCTGACAATCAGCCC. Residues: CASRKGADNQP. Given in full, the CDR3 is CASRKGADNQPQHF.